The 6 T cell receptor beta chains below come from one sample, sequenced in a study of blood T cell repertoires in COVID-19 (dated by TCRdb to about 2020). The method behind the library was the immunoSEQ multiplex PCR assay. What TCRdb holds here is the immuneACCESS table cut down to in-frame rearrangements. Part of the clones is not present; checked against another copy, under half of the missing clones reflect an unresolved V gene, and the others are unexplained. This sample lists some 200,000 clones; 84% were detected once. Of the sample, 13% is held by the ten largest clones. The material sequenced was peripheral blood. Source of these receptors: a human donor in a cohort sampled during active COVID-19.

This chain joins TRBV19 and TRBJ1-5, with 7 bases that match TRBD1. Trimming removed 5 bases from V and 1 base from J; junction bases left unmatched: 11. The germline V gene has CDR1 LNHDA and CDR2 SQIVND (reference sequence). The CDR3 contains 17 residues. For the CDR3, the DNA is TGTGCCAGTAGTTCGGGGGCAGGGGGTTTGAGCAATCAGCCCCAGCATTTT. Protein sequence: CASSSGAGGLSNQPQHF.

The CDR3 DNA is TGTGCCAGCAGTGGGACAGCTTCCTATGGCTACACCTTC. This codes for CASSGTASYGYTF. The chain uses TRBV2 and TRBJ1-2; a weak D match, TRBD1 (6 bases). Trimming took off 4 bases at V and 4 bases at J, with 10 bases between the two ends. The germline gives CDR1 SNHLY, CDR2 FYNNEI. The CDR3 contains 13 residues.

This chain links TRBV28 with TRBJ1-6; TRBD1 is a possible D gene (6 bases). Trimming stripped 8 bases from V and 7 bases from J, with 27 bases between. Germline-derived CDR1 and CDR2 are MDHEN and SYDVKM. The CDR3 has 18 amino acids. The CDR3 sequence: CASGEYRVNTVLNSPLHF. The CDR3 nucleotides are TGTGCCAGCGGGGAATACAGGGTTAACACCGTGTTGAATTCACCCCTCCACTTT.

The rearrangement joins TRBV24-1 to TRBJ1-3; D unclear. Germline lookup yields CDR1 KGHDR and CDR2 SFDVKD. The CDR3 is 12 residues long. V was cut by 4 bases and J by 4 bases, with 4 bases left in between. The CDR3 nucleotides are TGTGCCACCAGTGACTTCGGAAACACCATATATTTT. It translates to CATSDFGNTIYF.

Points on this clone: Different DNA sequences within this sample yield the same CDR3. The chain is built from TRBV5-1 and TRBJ2-3, with TRBD1 matching 9 bases. Losses at the gene ends were 4 bases for V and 3 bases for J; bases not matched to a gene: 3. Germline V gene sequence: CDR1 SGHRS, CDR2 YFSETQ. The CDR3 loop spans 14 amino acids. In DNA, the CDR3 is TGCGCCAGCAGCCCCGACAGGGGGACAGATACGCAGTATTTT. Its protein product is CASSPDRGTDTQYF.

The V and J genes are TRBV30 and TRBJ2-7; D not resolved. CDR3 length equals 12 residues. Germline loops: CDR1 GTSNPN, CDR2 SVGIG (reference sequence). The V and J ends lost 1 base and 1 base respectively, with 5 bases between them. The CDR3 sequence: CAWSDYSYEQYF. In DNA, the CDR3 is TGTGCCTGGAGTGATTATTCCTACGAGCAGTACTTC.